Below are 13 T cell receptor beta chains sequenced from a single sample in a study of molecular identifiers for immune sequencing clone quantification. TCRdb passed the PCR reads through MiXCR, listing each CDR3 protein once. The table has about 70,000 distinct CDR3 sequences, about a sixth seen once. Sequencing input: naive CD8+ T cells from blood, with Jurkat cell RNA spiked in. As for subset: FACS-sorted CD8+CD4-CCR7+CD45RA+ naive T cells. These receptors all stem from a human donor in good health. Some libraries in this study had Jurkat cell RNA spiked in.

This clonotype was recorded at least ten times. The CDR3 nucleotides read TGTGCCAGCAGTTTACTCGGTGGTCAGCCCCAGCATTTT. Protein sequence: CASSLLGGQPQHF. The V call is TRBV27, the J call TRBJ1-5; no definite D call. This CDR3 contains 13 residues. V was trimmed by 2 bases and J by 6 bases, leaving 8 bases between them. Looked up from germline, CDR1 is MNHEY and CDR2 is SMNVEV (reference sequence).

This clonotype came up many times. DNA of the CDR3: TGTGCCAGCAGCCAAGGAGGGGGAGAGACCCAGTACTTC. Its protein product is CASSQGGGETQYF. V usage is TRBV4-2 and J usage is TRBJ2-5; perhaps TRBD1 as D (6 bases). Between the trimmed V and J ends, which lost 1 base and 4 bases, there was a span of 7 bases. The CDR3 runs 13 residues. CDR1 is LGHNA and CDR2 is YNFKEQ in the germline V gene.

This clonotype was detected once. A read error may explain this, as a much larger clone is one base away. V usage is TRBV3-1 and J usage is TRBJ1-5; maybe TRBD1 (6 bases). This CDR3 is 17 amino acids long. Looked up from germline, CDR1 is LGHDT and CDR2 is YNNKEL (reference sequence). This chain's CDR3 is CAGSQDLPGVPNQPQHF. DNA of the CDR3: TGTGCCGGCAGCCAAGATCTGCCAGGGGTCCCCAATCAGCCCCAGCATTTT. The variable domain in full, completed from reference TRBV3-1 and TRBJ1-5, reads DTAVSQTPKYLVTQMGNDKSIKCEQNLGHDTMYWYKQDSKKFLKIMFSYNNKELIINETVPNRFSPKSPDKAHLNLHINSLELGDSAVYFCAGSQDLPGVPNQPQHFGDGTRLSIL.

This clonotype was detected ten times or more. This chain connects TRBV27 to TRBJ2-1; 14 bases are shared with TRBD2. The CDR3 contains 14 residues. From germline, CDR1 is MNHEY and CDR2 SMNVEV (reference sequence). The J segment lost 8 bases and the V segment lost 8 bases, leaving 5 bases of the junction unmatched. CDR3 loop: CASRGLAGVHEQFF. The DNA of the CDR3 is TGTGCCAGCCGGGGACTAGCGGGAGTCCATGAGCAGTTCTTC.

J is TRBJ2-1 and V is TRBV12-3 or TRBV12-4, with a weak D call TRBD1 (6 bases). This CDR3 comprises 14 residues. Trimming stripped 6 bases from V and 2 bases from J, with 11 bases between. CDR3 DNA sequence: TGTGCCAGCAGCCTGGGGACAACCTACAATGAGCAGTTCTTC. Amino acid sequence: CASSLGTTYNEQFF.

Details on this clonotype: A much larger clonotype is one base distant, so this may be a read error. This chain links TRBV18 with TRBJ2-7, with D possibly being TRBD1 (7 bases). The length of the CDR3 is 15 residues. Germline V gives CDR1 KGHSH, CDR2 LQKENI. CDR3 protein: CASSPAGGSSYKQYF. CDR3 bases: TGTGCCAGCTCACCAGCAGGGGGGAGCTCCTACAAGCAGTACTTC.

The chain combines TRBV11-3 with TRBJ2-3, with 7 nucleotides matching TRBD2. The V segment lost 3 bases and the J segment 0 bases; nucleotides outside the gene matches: 0. Germline CDR1 reads SGHNT; CDR2 reads YENEEA. The CDR3 has 14 residues. The CDR3 loop reads CASSFSGSTDTQYF. In nucleotides, the CDR3 is TGTGCCAGCAGCTTTAGCGGGAGCACAGATACGCAGTATTTT.

In regard to this clonotype: The missing conserved phenylalanine or tryptophan at the end of this CDR3 makes a read error likely. The genes are TRBV7-9 and TRBJ1-3; D remains ambiguous. Between the trimmed V and J ends, which lost 1 base and 7 bases, there was a span of 8 bases. CDR1 is SEHNR and CDR2 is FQNEAQ in the germline V gene (reference sequence). The CDR3 loop spans 13 amino acids. This CDR3 is CASSLEVGNTIYS. For the CDR3, the DNA is TGTGCCAGCAGCTTAGAGGTCGGCAACACCATATATTCT.

Ten or more counts support this clonotype. The V gene is TRBV10-3, the J gene TRBJ2-4, with unresolved D. Trimming stripped 3 bases from V and 2 bases from J, with 20 bases between. CDR3 length: 18 amino acids. Germline lookup yields CDR1 ENHRY and CDR2 SYGVKD. In DNA, the CDR3 is TGTGCCATCAGTGATGATATCCGGCCGTCTGGTACCAAAAACATTCAGTACTTC. Protein product: CAISDDIRPSGTKNIQYF.

This clonotype has ten or more counts. The rearrangement links TRBV19 to TRBJ1-1; D gene ambiguous. With 7 bases removed from V and 4 bases from J, the gap between germline ends came to 10 bases. This CDR3 has 12 amino acids. Germline CDR1 reads LNHDA; CDR2 reads SQIVND (reference sequence). CDR3 sequence: CASNWGGTEAFF. The DNA of the CDR3 is TGTGCCAGTAATTGGGGAGGCACTGAAGCTTTCTTT.

This clonotype was picked up many times. This chain uses TRBV7-3 with TRBJ1-2; 7 bases agree with TRBD1. Losses at the gene ends were 5 bases for V and 5 bases for J; bases not matched to a gene: 8. The CDR3 extends over 14 amino acids. Germline CDR1 is SGHTA and CDR2 is FQGTGA. For the CDR3, the DNA is TGTGCCAGCAGCCCAATGGGGACAGCTTATGGCTACACCTTC. It encodes CASSPMGTAYGYTF.

A few counts support this clonotype. Here the CDR3 omits its conserved ending phenylalanine or tryptophan, so a read error is the likely source. J is TRBJ2-2 and V is TRBV24-1; 8 nucleotides align to TRBD1. V lost 4 bases to trimming and J lost 3 bases; unmatched junction nucleotides: 0. Germline loops: CDR1 KGHDR, CDR2 SFDVKD. This CDR3 is built from 14 residues. CDR3 amino acids: CATSETGDTGELFS. As DNA, the CDR3 is TGTGCCACCAGTGAGACAGGGGACACCGGGGAGCTGTTTTCT.

At least ten counts were recorded for this clonotype. The junction differs from germline at one of its ends, possibly a read error. The chain is built from TRBV7-7 and TRBJ2-5, with 9 bases lining up with TRBD2. Germline V gene sequence: CDR1 SSHAT, CDR2 FNYEAQ (reference sequence). The CDR3 sequence is 17 residues long. The CDR3 is CASSLAWTSEYQETQYF. CDR3 bases: TGTGCTAGCAGCTTAGCTTGGACTAGCGAGTACCAAGAGACCCAGTACTTC.